The T cell receptor beta chain described here comes from a study of identical twins. Points from the study as a whole: Insertions were fewer in abundant cord blood beta clonotypes, whereas memory repertoires showed none of this pattern. Out-of-frame beta sequences exhibited a weaker degree of excess twin sharing. Conclusions relied on cross-sectional statistical analysis, not following the same donors.

A universal primer site arose from template switching, and cDNA bore unique molecular identifiers. TCRdb re-derived calls from the 5' RACE reads in MiXCR, one entry per CDR3 protein. The sample includes 150,000 or so distinct CDR3 sequences, approximately 4% of them seen just once. This clonotype was counted ten times or more. What it binds is not known. The TCR originated in a young man in good health. The sample consisted of memory T cells sorted from blood.

The CDR3 loop reads CASSSPQRYEQFF. The DNA for the CDR3 is TGTGCCAGCAGTTCCCCCCAACGCTATGAGCAGTTCTTC. This chain uses TRBV6-5 with TRBJ2-1; D unresolved. The CDR3 is 13 residues long. Germline lookup yields CDR1 MNHEY and CDR2 SVGAGI. V lost 4 bases, J lost 8 bases, and 12 bases lay in between.